These 22 T cell receptor beta chains came from one sample sequenced in a study of blood T cell repertoires in COVID-19. Some clones are missing from TCRdb's copy, which holds only in-frame ones; the method was immunoSEQ multiplex PCR. This table has 20,000 or so clones, 70% to 90% appearing once. Sequences were obtained from peripheral blood. These receptor sequences come from a man in his sixties or seventies with acute or convalescent COVID-19.

This clone occurred once. The CDR3 here is CASGLVRSGLAASTDTQYF. CDR3 DNA sequence: TGTGCTAGTGGTTTGGTCCGCTCGGGACTAGCGGCTAGCACAGATACGCAGTATTTT. The chain recombines TRBV12-5 with TRBJ2-3, with 11 nucleotides matching TRBD2. Germline CDR1 reads LGHNT; CDR2 reads FRNRAP. After removal of 0 bases from V and 0 bases from J, the junction contained 8 bases not matched to a gene. This CDR3 region has 19 residues.

The chain employs TRBV14 and TRBJ2-1; TRBD2 matches 7 bases. The CDR3 runs to 19 residues. Germline trimming cut 0 bases from V and 3 bases from J; bases unmatched to any gene: 14. CDR1 SGHDN and CDR2 FVKESK come from the germline V gene. CDR3 region: CASSQDLGVRDYNYNEQFF. CDR3 nucleotide sequence: TGTGCCAGCAGCCAAGATCTTGGGGTCAGGGACTATAACTACAATGAGCAGTTCTTC.

The chain carries TRBV24-1 and TRBJ2-5, with a weak D call TRBD2 (8 bases). Germline lookup yields CDR1 KGHDR and CDR2 SFDVKD. V was trimmed by 2 bases and J by 5 bases, leaving 17 bases between them. This CDR3 contains 16 residues. The CDR3 reads CATSDYGRGRKETQYF. CDR3 in DNA: TGTGCCACCAGTGATTACGGGAGGGGGCGGAAGGAGACCCAGTACTTC.

The J gene is TRBJ2-7, the V gene TRBV15; 7 bases are a match to TRBD2. CDR3 length equals 16 residues. In germline, CDR1 is LNHNV, CDR2 YYDKDF (reference sequence). Trimming at V came to 0 bases and at J to 1 base, leaving 6 bases not matched to a gene. This CDR3 is CATSRDLAEPSYEQYF. The CDR3 DNA follows: TGTGCCACCAGCAGAGACCTAGCGGAACCTTCCTACGAGCAGTACTTC. Based on the CDR3 plus reference TRBV15 and TRBJ2-7, the full variable domain is DAMVIQNPRYQVTQFGKPVTLSCSQTLNHNVMYWYQQKSSQAPKLLFHYYDKDFNNEADTPDNFQSRRPNTSFCFLDIRSPGLGDTAMYLCATSRDLAEPSYEQYFGPGTRLTVT.

Concerning this clone: This specimen includes other DNA sequences encoding the same CDR3. This chain joins TRBV5-1 and TRBJ2-1, with TRBD2 identical over 10 bases. With 1 base clipped from V and 7 bases from J, the junction kept 5 bases outside the gene matches. CDR1 and CDR2 (germline): SGHRS, YFSETQ. The CDR3 sequence is 15 residues long. The CDR3 nucleotides are TGCGCCAGCAGCTTGCCCTGGACTAGCGGAAATGAGCAGTTCTTC. Encoded protein: CASSLPWTSGNEQFF.

CDR3 residues: CASSLGQSQESPLHF. The CDR3 bases are TGTGCCAGCTCACTTGGACAGTCCCAGGAATCACCCCTCCACTTT. The chain uses TRBV18 and TRBJ1-6; the D gene is possibly TRBD1 (6 bases). Trimming cost V 4 bases and J 10 bases, with 17 bases left between them. CDR1 KGHSH and CDR2 LQKENI come from the germline V gene. This CDR3 has 15 amino acids.

J is TRBJ1-2 and V is TRBV4-1; 8 nucleotides line up with TRBD1. V was pared by 1 base and J by 4 bases, with 11 bases of the junction left unmatched. The CDR3 length is 17 residues. Germline V gives CDR1 MGHRA, CDR2 YSYEKL. The CDR3 coding sequence is TGCGCCAGCAGCCAAGTTATCAGGGGGCGCGGGAGCTATGGCTACACCTTC. It encodes CASSQVIRGRGSYGYTF.

The chain combines TRBV20-1 with TRBJ2-7; 10 bases match TRBD1. Trimming at V came to 6 bases and at J to 11 bases, leaving 4 bases not matched to a gene. CDR1 is DFQATT, CDR2 SNEGSKA, per germline (reference sequence). The CDR3 runs to 10 residues. The CDR3 DNA reads as TGCAGTGCGGGACAGGGGCTGGAGTACTTC. It is translated as CSAGQGLEYF.

The rearrangement uses TRBV7-3 and TRBJ2-1, with TRBD2 matching 10 bases. CDR1 and CDR2 from the germline V gene are SGHTA and FQGTGA. Unmatched junction bases numbered 5, after V lost 5 bases and J lost 4 bases. The CDR3 sequence is 15 residues long. The CDR3 loop is CASSQLAGAYNEQFF. CDR3 coding DNA: TGTGCCAGCAGCCAGCTAGCGGGAGCTTACAATGAGCAGTTCTTC. Filled out from reference TRBV7-3 and TRBJ2-1, the complete variable domain reads GAGVSQTPSNKVTEKGKYVELRCDPISGHTALYWYRQSLGQGPEFLIYFQGTGAADDSGLPNDRFFAVRPEGSVSTLKIQRTERGDSAVYLCASSQLAGAYNEQFFGPGTRLTVL.

V and J are TRBV27 and TRBJ1-4; the match to TRBD1 covers 7 bases. Trimming at V came to 6 bases and at J to 1 base, leaving 5 bases not matched to a gene. Germline loops: CDR1 MNHEY, CDR2 SMNVEV (reference sequence). The CDR3 extends over 15 amino acids. The DNA for the CDR3 is TGTGCCAGCAGGCCGACAGGGATAACTAATGAAAAACTGTTTTTT. It encodes CASRPTGITNEKLFF.

The chain joins TRBV2 to TRBJ2-3; 8 nucleotides agree with TRBD1. Germline V gene data show CDR1 as SNHLY and CDR2 as FYNNEI. The CDR3 runs to 16 residues. V gave up 2 bases and J gave up 1 base; unmatched junction bases: 5. The CDR3: CASSERQGYGTDTQYF. The CDR3 region has the DNA TGTGCCAGCAGTGAACGACAGGGGTATGGCACAGATACGCAGTATTTT.

This clone was recorded once. The J gene is TRBJ2-1, the V gene TRBV7-9; no reliable D call. CDR1 is SEHNR and CDR2 is FQNEAQ in the germline V gene (reference sequence). V lost 5 bases and J 2 bases, leaving 19 bases between the germline ends. CDR3 size: 17 residues. The CDR3 here is CASSPFAAFGPYNEQFF. The CDR3 coding sequence is TGTGCCAGCAGCCCCTTCGCGGCCTTCGGCCCCTACAATGAGCAGTTCTTC.

The chain joins TRBV24-1 to TRBJ2-7, with a possible D match to TRBD1 (6 bases). The CDR3 length is 14 residues. CDR1 and CDR2 from the germline V gene are KGHDR and SFDVKD. The ends were cut back, 3 bases at V and 2 bases at J, with 10 bases in the middle. CDR3: CATSDPTGPYEQYF. The CDR3 nucleotides are TGTGCCACCAGTGATCCGACAGGTCCCTACGAGCAGTACTTC.

This clone showed up just once. The J gene is TRBJ2-1, the V gene TRBV5-6; 8 positions match TRBD2. Unmatched junction bases numbered 10, after V lost 4 bases and J lost 4 bases. CDR3 size: 16 residues. Germline-derived CDR1 and CDR2 are SGHDT and YYEEEE. The CDR3 coding sequence is TGTGCCAGCAGCAGTATAGAGACTAGCGAATACAATGAGCAGTTCTTC. Residues: CASSSIETSEYNEQFF.

V and J are TRBV6-2 or TRBV6-3 and TRBJ2-2, with 8 bases lining up with TRBD1. CDR1 MNHEY and CDR2 SVGEGT come from the germline V gene. Germline trimming cut 4 bases from V and 2 bases from J; bases unmatched to any gene: 15. This CDR3 contains 19 residues. As DNA, the CDR3 is TGTGCCAGCAGTTCTGCCTTTTATTCAGGGGGCCTAAACACCGGGGAGCTGTTTTTT. Translating gives CASSSAFYSGGLNTGELFF.

The chain joins TRBV5-5 to TRBJ1-6; D unresolved. Germline assignment: CDR1 SGHKS and CDR2 YYEKEE (reference sequence). Trimming left V 3 bases short and J 10 bases short, with 20 bases between. The CDR3 is 16 amino acids. CDR3 protein: CASSSLGDYRESPLHF. In DNA, the CDR3 is TGTGCCAGCAGCTCCCTCGGCGACTATCGGGAATCACCCCTCCACTTT.

This clone was picked up one time. The chain has TRBV9 and TRBJ1-6, with 7 bases aligning to TRBD1. CDR3 length: 17 residues. V was pared by 3 bases and J by 7 bases, with 13 bases of the junction left unmatched. CDR1 and CDR2 from the germline V gene are SGDLS and YYNGEE. This chain's CDR3 is CASSADREPVGNSPLHF. In DNA, the CDR3 is TGTGCCAGCAGCGCTGACAGGGAACCGGTAGGCAATTCACCCCTCCACTTT.

This clone came up a few times. The chain joins TRBV6-5 to TRBJ1-1; unclear D gene. The CDR3 has 12 residues. In germline, CDR1 is MNHEY, CDR2 SVGAGI. V shed 8 bases and J shed 3 bases, with 10 bases lying between them. CDR3 bases: TGTGCCAGCTCCCACTTTTACACTGAAGCTTTCTTT. Protein: CASSHFYTEAFF.

This rearrangement joins TRBV7-9 to TRBJ2-3, with D tentatively TRBD2 (5 bases). Germline CDR1 is SEHNR and CDR2 is FQNEAQ (reference sequence). The V end was cut by 6 bases, the J end by 1 base, with 14 bases between. The length of the CDR3 is 15 residues. The CDR3 region is CASRERSTGTDTQYF. As DNA, the CDR3 is TGTGCCAGCAGGGAGCGGTCCACGGGCACAGATACGCAGTATTTT.

The V call is TRBV15, the J call TRBJ2-3; the match to TRBD2 covers 10 bases. V shed 9 bases and J 3 bases; nucleotides not matched to a gene: 12. CDR1 is LNHNV, CDR2 YYDKDF, per germline (reference sequence). CDR3 length: 16 amino acids. The CDR3 protein is CATRRGGTSETDTQYF. In DNA, the CDR3 is TGTGCCACGCGGAGGGGCGGGACTAGCGAAACAGATACGCAGTATTTT.

CDR3 coding DNA: TGTGCCAGTAGTATGGGAGCAGGGGGCCTCACCTTC. Translation: CASSMGAGGLTF. The chain links TRBV19 to TRBJ1-2, with 8 positions matching TRBD1. V lost 3 bases and J lost 13; bases outside the gene matches: 7. The germline gives CDR1 LNHDA, CDR2 SQIVND (reference sequence). There are 12 residues in the CDR3.

The rearrangement joins TRBV28 to TRBJ2-5; TRBD1 is a possible D gene (6 bases). CDR1 and CDR2 (germline): MDHEN, SYDVKM. V lost 5 bases to trimming and J lost 4 bases, with 14 bases between them. There are 14 residues in the CDR3. The CDR3 here is CASSLPDSPETQYF. DNA for the CDR3: TGTGCCAGCAGTCTCCCGGACAGCCCAGAGACCCAGTACTTC.